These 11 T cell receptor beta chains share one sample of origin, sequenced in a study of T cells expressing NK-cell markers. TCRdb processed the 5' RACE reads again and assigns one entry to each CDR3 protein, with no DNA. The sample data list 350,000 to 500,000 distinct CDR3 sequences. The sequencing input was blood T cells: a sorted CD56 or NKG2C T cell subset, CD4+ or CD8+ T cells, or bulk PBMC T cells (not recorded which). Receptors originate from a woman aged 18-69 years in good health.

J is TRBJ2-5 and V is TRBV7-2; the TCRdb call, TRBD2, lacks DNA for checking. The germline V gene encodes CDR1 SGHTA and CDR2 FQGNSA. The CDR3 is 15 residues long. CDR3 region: CASSSSGLAGETQYF.

The CDR3 reads CASSPQSGTEEKLFF. The J gene is TRBJ1-4, the V gene TRBV18; the D gene TCRdb calls, TRBD1, cannot be checked with no DNA. The CDR3 length is 15 residues. Per germline, CDR1 KGHSH and CDR2 LQKENI.

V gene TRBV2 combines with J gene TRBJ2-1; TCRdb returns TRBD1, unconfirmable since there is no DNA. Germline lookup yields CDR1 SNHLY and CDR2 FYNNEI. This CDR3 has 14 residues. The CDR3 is CASSGGGTYNEQFF.

CDR3 amino acids: CATSARASGELFF. This sequence joins TRBV24-1 and TRBJ2-2; TCRdb's D call, TRBD2, is unchecked because there is no DNA. Germline CDR1 reads KGHDR; CDR2 reads SFDVKD. CDR3 length: 13 residues.

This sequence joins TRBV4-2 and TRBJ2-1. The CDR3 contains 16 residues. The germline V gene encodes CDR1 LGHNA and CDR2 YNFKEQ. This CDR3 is CASSQASGTRHNEQFF.

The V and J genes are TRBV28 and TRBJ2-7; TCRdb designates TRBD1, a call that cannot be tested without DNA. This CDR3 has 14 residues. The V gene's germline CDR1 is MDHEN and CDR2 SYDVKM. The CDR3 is CASSRRGRGGEQYF.

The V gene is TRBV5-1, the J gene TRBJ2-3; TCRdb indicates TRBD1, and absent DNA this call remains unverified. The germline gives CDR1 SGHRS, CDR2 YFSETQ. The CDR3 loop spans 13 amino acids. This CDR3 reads CASSSEGTDTQYF. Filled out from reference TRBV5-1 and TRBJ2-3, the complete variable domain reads KAGVTQTPRYLIKTRGQQVTLSCSPISGHRSVSWYQQTPGQGLQFLFEYFSETQRNKGNFPGRFSGRQFSNSRSEMNVSTLELGDSALYLCASSSEGTDTQYFGPGTRLTVL.

The CDR3 loop is CASSLGAGQNIQYF. The rearrangement links TRBV7-9 to TRBJ2-4. The CDR3 is made up of 14 amino acids. Germline CDR1 and CDR2: SEHNR and FQNEAQ (reference sequence).

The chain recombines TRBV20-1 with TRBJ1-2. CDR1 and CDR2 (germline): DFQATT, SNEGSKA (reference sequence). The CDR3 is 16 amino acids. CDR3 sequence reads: CSAPSHGWQANYGYTF.

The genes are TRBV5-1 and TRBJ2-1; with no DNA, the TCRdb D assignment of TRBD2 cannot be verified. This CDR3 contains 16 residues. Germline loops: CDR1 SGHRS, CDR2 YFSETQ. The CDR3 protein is CASSLGGLSSYNEQFF.

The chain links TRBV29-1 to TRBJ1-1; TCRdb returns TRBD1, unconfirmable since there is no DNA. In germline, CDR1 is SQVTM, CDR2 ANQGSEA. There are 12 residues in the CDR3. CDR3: CSAGGMNTEAFF.